This T cell receptor (beta chain) was observed in a study of T cell repertoires in cytomegalovirus infection. Study-wide background: CMV epitopes in the study were HLA-C-restricted (recently identified) and HLA-B-restricted (well studied). Carrying CMV and the relevant HLA type showed in public TCR beta signatures. Study observations and caveats: Predominance within the ex vivo response was attributable to HLA-C-restricted CMV-specific TCR beta clonotypes.

V shed 6 bases, J shed 0 bases, and the junction held 4 bases outside the gene matches. There are 15 residues in the CDR3. Germline V lookup: CDR1 SNHLY, CDR2 FYNNEI. TCRdb called the reads again in MiXCR, with one record for every CDR3 protein. Here the sample spans hundreds of thousands of distinct CDR3 sequences, about 30% being singletons. Details on this clonotype: Antigen specificity is unknown.

This receptor was taken from a human donor in good health (CMV status not recorded). Some clones in this sample may be carry-over from other donors' samples. Sequencing was performed on cultured PBMCs, taken from culture after CMV antigen stimulation. The gene calls are TRBV2 and TRBJ2-5; 10 bases are shared with TRBD1. CDR3 residues: CASSLGQGHQETQYF. The CDR3 bases are TGTGCCAGCAGCCTGGGACAGGGGCACCAAGAGACCCAGTACTTC.